The 14 T cell receptor beta chains below were found in one sample sequenced in a study of graft-versus-host responses after intestinal transplantation (dated by TCRdb to about 2021). These receptors are not linked to any known antigen. This sample's time point label indicates: cells obtained before transplantation from donor or recipient. The library was produced with the immunoSEQ multiplex PCR assay. TCRdb holds this immuneACCESS table with in-frame rearrangements only. Some clones are missing; in checked studies, unresolved V genes explain under half, and the rest has no known cause. This sample comprises roughly 120,000 clones, 85% to 95% of them detected only once. The biggest ten clones account for roughly 3.5% of the sample. The sequencing used unstimulated CD8+ T cells sorted from spleen or lymph node cells, collected before intestinal transplant. The receptors derive from a human donor who received an intestinal transplant.

This clone has only one observation. The V call is TRBV19, the J call TRBJ1-5, with 7 nucleotides matching TRBD1. The V gene's germline CDR1 is LNHDA and CDR2 SQIVND (reference sequence). This CDR3 has 15 amino acids. Unmatched junction bases numbered 7, after V lost 2 bases and J lost 6 bases. The CDR3 protein is CASSISTGVVQPQHF. CDR3 DNA sequence: TGTGCCAGTAGTATAAGTACAGGGGTGGTTCAGCCCCAGCATTTT. The variable domain in full, completed from reference TRBV19 and TRBJ1-5, reads DGGITQSPKYLFRKEGQNVTLSCEQNLNHDAMYWYRQDPGQGLRLIYYSQIVNDFQKGDIAEGYSVSREKKESFPLTVTSAQKNPTAFYLCASSISTGVVQPQHFGDGTRLSIL.

The rearrangement uses TRBV7-7 and TRBJ2-7, with D perhaps matching TRBD2 (5 bases). This CDR3 is 15 amino acids long. Germline V lookup: CDR1 SSHAT, CDR2 FNYEAQ (reference sequence). V lost 1 base, J lost 0 bases, and 10 bases lay in between. CDR3 region: CASSLEPGLSYEQYF. The DNA for the CDR3 is TGTGCCAGCAGCTTAGAGCCTGGACTCTCCTACGAGCAGTACTTC.

The chain uses TRBV5-8 and TRBJ1-2; D possibly corresponds to TRBD1 (5 bases). The germline V and J ends were trimmed by 4 bases and 8 bases, with 15 bases remaining between them. CDR1 is SGHTS and CDR2 is YDEGEE in the germline V gene. This CDR3 has 13 amino acids. The CDR3 nucleotides are TGTGCCAGCAGCACCAGGGCCGCGAGGGGCTACACCTTC. It encodes CASSTRAARGYTF. Drawing the rest from reference TRBV5-8 and TRBJ1-2, the complete variable domain is EAGVTQSPTHLIKTRGQQATLRCSPISGHTSVYWYQQALGLGLQFLLWYDEGEERNRGNFPPRFSGRQFPNYSSELNVNALELEDSALYLCASSTRAARGYTFGSGTRLTVV.

The chain employs TRBV19 and TRBJ1-4; D not certain. This CDR3 is built from 15 residues. V lost 3 bases, J lost 3 bases, and 11 bases lay in between. Germline V gives CDR1 LNHDA, CDR2 SQIVND (reference sequence). CDR3 DNA: TGTGCCAGTAGTATGAGGTGGACCTCTAATGAAAAACTGTTTTTT. Translating it yields CASSMRWTSNEKLFF.

This chain links TRBV29-1 with TRBJ2-1; TRBD2 agrees at 11 bases. V was clipped by 0 bases and J by 2 bases; unmatched bases: 9. The V gene's germline CDR1 is SQVTM and CDR2 ANQGSEA. CDR3 length: 18 residues. The CDR3 loop reads CSVEDPGLAGIAYNEQFF. In DNA form, the CDR3 reads TGCAGCGTTGAAGATCCAGGACTAGCGGGTATCGCCTACAATGAGCAGTTCTTC.

The chain is built from TRBV27 and TRBJ2-3; D gene ambiguous. The ends were cut back, 7 bases at V and 0 bases at J, with 17 bases in the middle. Germline V gives CDR1 MNHEY, CDR2 SMNVEV (reference sequence). The CDR3 is 16 amino acids. CDR3 amino acids: CASTLYTGSSTDTQYF. DNA of the CDR3: TGTGCCAGCACCCTTTATACCGGGTCTAGCACAGATACGCAGTATTTT.

The chain is built from TRBV28 and TRBJ2-3, with D unclear. CDR3 length equals 15 residues. Trimming removed 3 bases at V and 4 bases at J, with 14 bases between. Germline V CDR1 and CDR2: MDHEN, SYDVKM. CDR3 protein: CASSFPNYTADTQYF. Written as DNA, the CDR3 is TGTGCCAGCAGTTTTCCCAATTATACGGCAGATACGCAGTATTTT.

This clone was observed a handful of times. This is likely an artifact of a read error, given a far larger clone one base away. This specimen includes other DNA sequences encoding the same CDR3. The chain has TRBV11-3 and TRBJ1-1; the D is unclear. This CDR3 contains 12 residues. The germline CDR1 and CDR2 sequences are SGHNT and YENEEA. The V gene lost 3 bases and the J gene lost 5 bases, with 7 bases spanning the gap. CDR3 in DNA: TGTGCCAGCAGCTTGAGAGGGACTGAAGCTTTCTTT. Translating it yields CASSLRGTEAFF.

This chain uses TRBV7-9 with TRBJ2-1; a possible D gene is TRBD1 (6 bases). The V gene lost 6 bases and the J gene lost 7 bases, with 16 bases spanning the gap. CDR1 SEHNR and CDR2 FQNEAQ come from the germline V gene (reference sequence). This CDR3 is built from 14 residues. The DNA for the CDR3 is TGTGCCAGCAGTTCGACTACAGGGAAAAATGAGCAGTTCTTC. Amino acids: CASSSTTGKNEQFF.

As for this clone: Mismatch with germline at one junction end may stem from a read error. The chain has TRBV28 and TRBJ2-7; D is possibly TRBD1 or TRBD2 (5 bases each). The germline V gene has CDR1 MDHEN and CDR2 SYDVKM. The CDR3 has 15 amino acids. The DNA for the CDR3 is TGTGCCAGCAGTTCCATCGACAGAGGGATATACGGGCAGTACTTC. This translates into CASSSIDRGIYGQYF.

The rearrangement joins TRBV13 to TRBJ2-1; 12 bases agree with TRBD2. Per germline, CDR1 PRHDT and CDR2 FYEKMQ (reference sequence). V lost 6 bases, J lost 8 bases, and 17 bases stayed unmatched. CDR3 length equals 18 residues. CDR3 nucleotide sequence: TGTGCCAGCAGTCAAAATGGACTAGCGGGAACCCCCGGGGATGAGCAGTTCTTC. Residues: CASSQNGLAGTPGDEQFF. Together with reference TRBV13 and TRBJ2-1, the CDR3 gives the full variable domain: AAGVIQSPRHLIKEKRETATLKCYPIPRHDTVYWYQQGPGQDPQFLISFYEKMQSDKGSIPDRFSAQQFSDYHSELNMSSLELGDSALYFCASSQNGLAGTPGDEQFFGPGTRLTVL.

The chain carries TRBV9 and TRBJ2-6; 8 nucleotides agree with TRBD1. V trimming: 3 bases; J trimming: 3 bases; junction bases outside the gene matches: 5. The CDR3 length is 16 residues. Germline V gene data show CDR1 as SGDLS and CDR2 as YYNGEE. The CDR3 loop is CASSGGTGLGANVLTF. As DNA, the CDR3 is TGTGCCAGCAGCGGAGGGACAGGACTTGGGGCCAACGTCCTGACTTTC.

V usage is TRBV28 and J usage is TRBJ2-7, with a weak D call TRBD2 (5 bases). The CDR3 loop spans 14 amino acids. Germline lookup yields CDR1 MDHEN and CDR2 SYDVKM. The ends were cut back, 10 bases at V and 5 bases at J, with 21 bases in the middle. The CDR3 DNA is TGTGCCACGTTTCCTCGCAGAGGGCCAAACGAGCAGTACTTC. It translates to CATFPRRGPNEQYF.

The V call is TRBV7-2, the J call TRBJ1-1, with 7 bases matching TRBD1. There are 16 residues in the CDR3. Looked up from germline, CDR1 is SGHTA and CDR2 is FQGNSA. The V segment lost 2 bases and the J segment 3 bases; nucleotides outside the gene matches: 9. The CDR3 region is CASSLPKGQWDTEAFF. As DNA, the CDR3 is TGTGCCAGCAGCTTACCGAAGGGACAGTGGGACACTGAAGCTTTCTTT.